Listed below are T cell receptor beta chains from one sample, sequenced in a study of blood T cell repertoires in COVID-19. Here immunoSEQ multiplex PCR was the method, and the copy in TCRdb shows in-frame clones only, minus some. The repertoire has over 30,000 clones, around 91% of them found once; the top ten carry 0.95% to 1.1%. Sequenced input: peripheral blood. Every receptor here comes from a man between 65 and 85 years old with active or convalescent COVID-19. The CDR3 runs from the conserved cysteine through the conserved F or W. The D gene is left open where the match is weak. The size field is filled for only some rows; it gives once, few, many or a size class.

V: TRBV4-1; size: -; D: -; J: TRBJ1-5; CDR3: CASSQASWSYSNQPQHF; DNA: TGCGCCAGCAGCCAAGCCTCCTGGAGCTATAGCAATCAGCCCCAGCATTTT
V: TRBV5-6; size: -; D: TRBD1; J: TRBJ1-1; CDR3: CASSSRQGNTEAFF; DNA: TGTGCCAGCAGCTCCCGACAGGGGAACACTGAAGCTTTCTTT
V: TRBV6-5; size: once; D: -; J: TRBJ1-3; CDR3: CASSYRGSGNTIYF; DNA: TGTGCCAGCAGTTACAGGGGCTCTGGAAACACCATATATTTT
V: TRBV18; size: -; D: -; J: TRBJ2-7; CDR3: CASSPEYF; DNA: TGTGCCAGCTCCCCGGAGTACTTC
V: TRBV28; size: -; D: -; J: TRBJ1-5; CDR3: CASSLYRQTQHF; DNA: TGTGCCAGCAGTTTATACAGGCAGACCCAGCATTTT
V: TRBV5-8; size: -; D: TRBD1; J: TRBJ1-2; CDR3: CASSFGTAYGYTF; DNA: TGTGCCAGCAGCTTCGGGACAGCCTATGGCTACACCTTC
V: TRBV18; size: -; D: -; J: TRBJ1-1; CDR3: CASSPGMSGTEAFF; DNA: TGTGCCAGCTCACCTGGGATGAGCGGGACTGAAGCTTTCTTT
V: TRBV7-2; size: -; D: -; J: TRBJ1-5; CDR3: CASSWISTGQPQHF; DNA: TGTGCCAGCAGCTGGATATCGACAGGTCAGCCCCAGCATTTT
V: TRBV20-1; size: -; D: -; J: TRBJ1-2; CDR3: CSASYSFYGYTF; DNA: TGCAGTGCTAGTTACAGTTTCTATGGCTACACCTTC
V: TRBV23-1; size: -; D: -; J: TRBJ2-1; CDR3: CASSLEPNNEQFF; DNA: TGCGCCAGCAGTCTAGAGCCCAACAATGAGCAGTTCTTC
V: TRBV5-1; size: -; D: TRBD1; J: TRBJ2-5; CDR3: CASSFGRGLRETQYF; DNA: TGCGCCAGCAGCTTCGGCAGGGGGCTACGAGAGACCCAGTACTTC
V: TRBV9; size: once; D: TRBD1; J: TRBJ1-1; CDR3: CASSVNRGSDTEAFF; DNA: TGTGCCAGCAGCGTAAACAGGGGGTCGGACACTGAAGCTTTCTTT
V: TRBV28; size: -; D: -; J: TRBJ2-7; CDR3: CASSQPPGPGAVSYEQYF; DNA: TGTGCCAGCAGTCAACCCCCTGGGCCAGGGGCTGTCTCCTACGAGCAGTACTTC